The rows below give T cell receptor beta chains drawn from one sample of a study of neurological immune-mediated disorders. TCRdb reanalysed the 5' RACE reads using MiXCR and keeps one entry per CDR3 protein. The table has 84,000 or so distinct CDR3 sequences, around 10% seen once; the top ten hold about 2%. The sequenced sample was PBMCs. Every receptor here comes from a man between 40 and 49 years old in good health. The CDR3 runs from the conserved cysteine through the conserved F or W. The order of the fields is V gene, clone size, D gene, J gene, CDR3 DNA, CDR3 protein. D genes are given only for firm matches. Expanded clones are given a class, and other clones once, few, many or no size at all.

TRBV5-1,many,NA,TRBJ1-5,TGCGCCAGCAGCCCGCCGGACTCCCTCGAGGTGGTTCAGCCCCAGCATTTT,CASSPPDSLEVVQPQHF
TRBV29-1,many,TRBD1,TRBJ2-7,TGCAGCGTTGATCGGACAGGGGGCGGGTACGAGCAGTACTTC,CSVDRTGGGYEQYF
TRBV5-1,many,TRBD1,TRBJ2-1,TGCGCCAGCAGCGCGGACAGGGGCTCAAGCTCCTACAATGAGCAGTTCTTC,CASSADRGSSSYNEQFF
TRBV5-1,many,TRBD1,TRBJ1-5,TGCGCCAGCAGCCCGACAGGGTTAGGAAATCAGCCCCAGCATTTT,CASSPTGLGNQPQHF
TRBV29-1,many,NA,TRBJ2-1,TGCAGCGCGGAGCAACTAGTCTCCTACAATGAGCAGTTCTTC,CSAEQLVSYNEQFF
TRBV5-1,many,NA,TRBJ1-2,TGCGCCAGCAGCTTGGATCAGGGCGCGACGGATGGCTACACCTTC,CASSLDQGATDGYTF
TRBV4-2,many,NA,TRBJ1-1,TGTGCCAGCAGCGCCCGACAGGAAAGGGTGAACACTGAAGCTTTCTTT,CASSARQERVNTEAFF
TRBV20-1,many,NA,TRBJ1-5,TGCAGTGCGGATCCCGGGACACGGCCGAATCAGCCCCAGCATTTT,CSADPGTRPNQPQHF
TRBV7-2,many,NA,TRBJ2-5,TGTGCCAGCAGCCTATGGGGGGAAGAGACCCAGTACTTC,CASSLWGEETQYF
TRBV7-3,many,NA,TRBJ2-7,TGTGCCAGCAGCTTTCCTGGGGCTGAGCAGTACTTC,CASSFPGAEQYF
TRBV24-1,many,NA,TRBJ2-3,TGTGCCACCAGTGATTCTACTGACCGCACGAATACGCAGTATTTT,CATSDSTDRTNTQYF
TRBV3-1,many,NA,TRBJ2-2,TGTGCCAGCAGCCAAGATTCAGTTAACACCGGGGAGCTGTTTTTT,CASSQDSVNTGELFF
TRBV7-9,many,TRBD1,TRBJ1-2,TGTGCCAGCAGCCCGACGACAGGGACTAACTATGGCTACACCTTC,CASSPTTGTNYGYTF
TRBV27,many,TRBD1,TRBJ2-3,TGTGCCAGCAGGGGGGACAGGGAGGCCACAGATACGCAGTATTTT,CASRGDREATDTQYF
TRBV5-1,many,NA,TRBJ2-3,TGCGCCAGCAGCACCCTGGGGGCAACGGCGGGCACAGATACGCAGTATTTT,CASSTLGATAGTDTQYF
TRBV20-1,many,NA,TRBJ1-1,TGCAGTGCTAGGAATATAAACAAGGGGCCCGACACTGAAGCTTTCTTT,CSARNINKGPDTEAFF
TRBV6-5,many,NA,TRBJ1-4,TGTGCCAGCAGAGAGGGGACCTACAGGGCATTGAGGGATGAAAAACTGTTTTTT,CASREGTYRALRDEKLFF
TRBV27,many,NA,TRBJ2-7,TGTGCCAGCTGGAATGACTACGAGCAGTACTTC,CASWNDYEQYF
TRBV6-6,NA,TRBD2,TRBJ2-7,TGTGCCAGCAGGCCAGCGGGAGGGAAACCGGGGGAGCAGTACTTC,CASRPAGGKPGEQYF
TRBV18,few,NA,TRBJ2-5,TGTGCCAGCTCACCACCCCCTCGGGAGACCCAGTACTTC,CASSPPPRETQYF
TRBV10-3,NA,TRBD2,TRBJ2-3,TGTGCCATCAGTTCGACTAGCGGGGGGGAAAGAGATACGCAGTATTTT,CAISSTSGGERDTQYF